One sample yielded the 22 T cell receptor beta chains listed below, sequenced in a study of blood T cells in healthy people across ages. A second PCR, run for 7 to 11 cycles, used a sample-barcoded 5' primer plus a J-beta primer mix. TCRdb reprocessed the 5' RACE reads via MiXCR and lists one record per CDR3 protein. The sample yields about 640,000 distinct CDR3 sequences, roughly 30% seen once. Sequencing input: blood. The receptors were sampled from a woman older than 75 in good health.

This clonotype occurred a few times. The V and J genes are TRBV25-1 and TRBJ1-4; the D is unclear. The CDR3 sequence is 15 residues long. CDR1 is MGHDK and CDR2 is SYGVNS in the germline V gene. V lost 3 bases and J lost 0, with 8 bases in between. The CDR3: CASSDHRATNEKLFF. The CDR3 nucleotides are TGTGCCAGCAGTGACCACCGGGCAACTAATGAAAAACTGTTTTTT.

A few counts support this clonotype. This chain uses TRBV28 with TRBJ2-1; 9 bases are a match to TRBD2. The CDR3 is 16 residues long. Germline loops: CDR1 MDHEN, CDR2 SYDVKM. Trimming removed 2 bases from V and 1 base from J; junction bases left unmatched: 3. This CDR3 reads CASSLSGLASYNEQFF. The CDR3 DNA sequence: TGTGCCAGCAGTTTAAGTGGACTAGCGTCCTACAATGAGCAGTTCTTC.

This clonotype was found many times. The gene calls are TRBV9 and TRBJ2-7, with TRBD1 matching over 9 bases. This CDR3 has 15 residues. The germline V gene encodes CDR1 SGDLS and CDR2 YYNGEE. The V segment lost 2 bases and the J segment 6 bases; nucleotides outside the gene matches: 9. CDR3 residues: CASSVRPGQGAEQYF. As DNA, the CDR3 is TGTGCCAGCAGCGTTAGACCGGGACAGGGAGCCGAGCAGTACTTC.

This clonotype was seen many times. The chain uses TRBV11-2 and TRBJ2-7, with D unresolved. V lost 3 bases to trimming and J lost 1 base, with 10 bases between them. Per the germline V gene, CDR1 is SGHAT and CDR2 is FQNNGV. This CDR3 comprises 14 residues. The CDR3 region is CASSFLVGSYEQYF. The CDR3, as DNA: TGTGCCAGCAGCTTCCTTGTGGGATCCTACGAGCAGTACTTC.

The rearrangement joins TRBV7-2 to TRBJ1-1, with 10 bases matching TRBD1. Germline CDR1 is SGHTA and CDR2 is FQGNSA. This CDR3 contains 16 residues. The ends lost 8 bases at V and 3 bases at J; junction bases unmatched: 12. The CDR3 loop reads CASGQGGIESHTEAFF. DNA for the CDR3: TGTGCCAGCGGACAGGGGGGGATCGAGTCTCACACTGAAGCTTTCTTT.

This clonotype was observed many times. This chain uses TRBV7-8 with TRBJ1-6, with D unresolved. V was pared by 2 bases and J by 5 bases, with 7 bases between. Germline V gives CDR1 SGHVS, CDR2 FQNEAQ. The CDR3 sequence is 14 residues long. The CDR3 is CASSLNENNSPLHF. The CDR3 DNA reads as TGTGCCAGCAGCTTAAACGAAAATAATTCACCCCTCCACTTT.

This rearrangement joins TRBV6-6 to TRBJ1-2; D possibly corresponds to TRBD1 (6 bases). V was cut by 5 bases and J by 10 bases, with 11 bases left in between. The length of the CDR3 is 11 residues. The germline V gene has CDR1 MNHNY and CDR2 SVGAGI (reference sequence). CDR3 bases: TGTGCCAGCAGTGCAACAGGGTTCTACACCTTC. As protein: CASSATGFYTF.

This clonotype was counted many times. The CDR3 reads CASSLSGTDTQYF. The CDR3 nucleotides are TGTGCCAGCAGCTTATCGGGCACAGATACGCAGTATTTT. The chain uses TRBV9 and TRBJ2-3; D ambiguous. The CDR3 sequence is 13 residues long. V gave up 4 bases and J gave up 1 base, with 7 bases separating them. In germline, CDR1 is SGDLS, CDR2 YYNGEE.

This clonotype was found many times. CDR3 residues: CASSLDSQGGSYEQYF. Written as DNA, the CDR3 is TGTGCCAGCAGCTTAGATAGTCAGGGAGGCTCCTACGAGCAGTACTTC. V and J are TRBV11-2 and TRBJ2-7; tentatively, D is TRBD2 (6 bases). V shed 0 bases and J shed 0 bases, with 12 bases lying between them. The CDR3 extends over 16 amino acids. Germline V gives CDR1 SGHAT, CDR2 FQNNGV.

This clonotype was seen at least ten times. The gene calls are TRBV3-1 and TRBJ2-1, with D maybe TRBD2 (6 bases). Trimming pared 0 bases from V and 4 bases from J, leaving 10 bases between. The CDR3 is made up of 15 amino acids. CDR1 and CDR2 (germline): LGHDT, YNNKEL (reference sequence). The CDR3 spells CASSQDEEGYNEQFF. The CDR3 DNA is TGTGCCAGCAGCCAAGATGAGGAGGGGTACAATGAGCAGTTCTTC.

This chain connects TRBV7-9 to TRBJ2-5, with 8 nucleotides matching TRBD2. Trimming at V came to 3 bases and at J to 1 base, leaving 1 base not matched to a gene. In germline, CDR1 is SEHNR, CDR2 FQNEAQ (reference sequence). The CDR3 extends over 14 amino acids. The CDR3 DNA reads as TGTGCCAGCAGCTTCCGGGGGGGCCAAGAGACCCAGTACTTC. Translating it yields CASSFRGGQETQYF.

The chain recombines TRBV28 with TRBJ2-4; 12 bases align to TRBD1. The end of the DNA is better explained by TRBJ2-7, so the J call may be wrong. CDR1 and CDR2 (germline): MDHEN, SYDVKM. The CDR3 extends over 15 amino acids. CDR3 residues: CASRRDRGPPYEQYF. The CDR3 DNA reads TGTGCCAGCAGACGGGACAGGGGGCCCCCCTACGAGCAGTACTTC.

Note on this clonotype: An end of the junction differs from the germline gene, which may be a read error. The chain links TRBV5-6 to TRBJ2-4; the D gene is possibly TRBD1 (6 bases). This CDR3 has 16 amino acids. Germline V gene lookup returns CDR1 SGHDT and CDR2 YYEEEE. The chain's CDR3 is CASSLGGLLAKNIRYF. CDR3 DNA: TGTGCCAGCAGCCTAGGGGGTCTTCTAGCCAAAAACATTCGGTACTTC.

The sample holds many counts of this clonotype. The rearrangement joins TRBV3-1 to TRBJ2-3; 8 positions match TRBD1. The length of the CDR3 is 15 residues. Trimming at V came to 4 bases and at J to 5 bases, leaving 8 bases not matched to a gene. Germline values: CDR1 LGHDT, CDR2 YNNKEL (reference sequence). CDR3 region: CASSPGQGRVDTQYF. CDR3 nucleotide sequence: TGTGCCAGCAGCCCAGGACAGGGTCGGGTAGATACGCAGTATTTT.

The sample holds a few counts of this clonotype. The chain employs TRBV5-1 and TRBJ2-1; D could derive from TRBD1 or TRBD2 (5 bases each). The germline V and J ends were trimmed by 2 bases and 5 bases, with 14 bases remaining between them. CDR3 size: 15 residues. Germline values: CDR1 SGHRS, CDR2 YFSETQ. The CDR3 sequence is CASSFGTVNNNEQFF. As DNA, the CDR3 is TGCGCCAGCAGCTTCGGGACGGTAAACAACAATGAGCAGTTCTTC.

The rearrangement joins TRBV7-2 to TRBJ2-3; the match to TRBD2 covers 9 bases. The germline CDR1 and CDR2 sequences are SGHTA and FQGNSA. Unmatched junction bases numbered 12, after V lost 5 bases and J lost 6 bases. There are 16 residues in the CDR3. The CDR3 DNA reads TGTGCCAGCAGCGGGGCCAAGGGACTAGCAACGGATACGCAGTATTTT. It encodes CASSGAKGLATDTQYF.

This clonotype was seen more than once but under ten times. CDR3 sequence reads: CAWSASEGQPQHF. The CDR3 bases are TGTGCCTGGAGTGCGTCCGAGGGACAGCCCCAGCATTTT. This chain links TRBV30 with TRBJ1-5; D gene ambiguous. Germline lookup yields CDR1 GTSNPN and CDR2 SVGIG (reference sequence). The CDR3 has 13 residues. The ends were cut back, 1 base at V and 7 bases at J, with 11 bases in the middle.

A word on this clonotype: It may be a read error: a sequence one base away is much more abundant. V gene TRBV3-1 combines with J gene TRBJ2-5, with D possibly matching TRBD2 (6 bases). Trimming stripped 1 base from V and 3 bases from J, with 12 bases between. CDR1 is LGHDT and CDR2 is YNNKEL in the germline V gene (reference sequence). This CDR3 has 15 amino acids. The CDR3 here is CASSQGRLGEETQYF. The CDR3 DNA sequence: TGTGCCAGCAGCCAAGGGAGACTAGGGGAAGAGACCCAGTACTTC.

A remark on this clonotype: A read error is possible here, since a much larger clone lies one base away. V gene TRBV20-1 combines with J gene TRBJ1-5; 7 nucleotides align to TRBD1. Germline V CDR1 and CDR2: DFQATT, SNEGSKA (reference sequence). V lost 0 bases, J lost 7 bases, and 6 bases stayed unmatched. The CDR3 consists of 14 residues. The CDR3 is CSARDYEGAQPQHF. CDR3 in DNA: TGCAGTGCTAGAGATTACGAGGGGGCCCAGCCCCAGCATTTT.

As regards this clonotype: Mismatch with germline at one junction end may stem from a read error. V and J are TRBV6-5 and TRBJ2-3; 9 bases agree with TRBD2. The CDR3 runs 14 residues. CDR1 is MNHEY and CDR2 is SVGAGI in the germline V gene. DNA of the CDR3: TGTGCCAGCAGTTTGAGCGGGGGGACAGATACGCGGTATTTT. This translates into CASSLSGGTDTRYF.

The chain is built from TRBV7-2 and TRBJ1-4; 7 bases are a match to TRBD1. Germline V gene sequence: CDR1 SGHTA, CDR2 FQGNSA. The CDR3 sequence is 19 residues long. Losses at the gene ends were 2 bases for V and 2 bases for J; bases not matched to a gene: 14. The CDR3 sequence: CASSLNIQGGASTNEKLFF. The CDR3 nucleotides read TGTGCCAGCAGCTTAAATATTCAGGGGGGCGCTTCGACTAATGAAAAACTGTTTTTT.

At least ten counts were recorded for this clonotype. This rearrangement joins TRBV6-1 to TRBJ2-1; 7 nucleotides line up with TRBD1. Germline V gene lookup returns CDR1 MNHNS and CDR2 SASEGT. The V segment lost 5 bases and the J segment 11 bases; nucleotides outside the gene matches: 15. The CDR3 length is 15 residues. This CDR3 is CASSLEGAGADKQFF. Written as DNA, the CDR3 is TGTGCCAGCAGTCTAGAGGGGGCGGGCGCGGATAAGCAGTTCTTC.